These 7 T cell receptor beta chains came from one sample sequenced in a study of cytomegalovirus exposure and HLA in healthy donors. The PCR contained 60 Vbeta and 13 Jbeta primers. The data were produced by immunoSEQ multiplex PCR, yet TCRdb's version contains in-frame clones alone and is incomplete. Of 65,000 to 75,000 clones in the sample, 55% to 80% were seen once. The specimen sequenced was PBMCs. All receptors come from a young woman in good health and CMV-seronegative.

For the CDR3, the DNA is TGTGCCAGCAGTTACTCCCGGGTCTACAATGAGCAGTTCTTC. Protein sequence: CASSYSRVYNEQFF. V gene TRBV6-5 combines with J gene TRBJ2-1; D not certain. V lost 0 bases to trimming and J lost 3 bases, with 6 bases between them. Germline CDR1 and CDR2: MNHEY and SVGAGI. CDR3 size: 14 residues.

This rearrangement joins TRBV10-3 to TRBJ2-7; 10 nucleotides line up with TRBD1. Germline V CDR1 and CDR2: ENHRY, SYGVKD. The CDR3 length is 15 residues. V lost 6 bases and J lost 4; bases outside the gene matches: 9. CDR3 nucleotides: TGTGCCATCAGCGCCGGGACAGGGGAGCGATACGAGCAGTACTTC. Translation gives CAISAGTGERYEQYF.

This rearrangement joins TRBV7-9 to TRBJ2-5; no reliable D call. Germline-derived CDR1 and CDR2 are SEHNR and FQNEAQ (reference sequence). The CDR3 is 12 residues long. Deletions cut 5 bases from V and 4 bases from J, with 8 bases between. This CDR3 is CASSPIGETQYF. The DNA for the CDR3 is TGTGCCAGCAGCCCGATCGGAGAGACCCAGTACTTC.

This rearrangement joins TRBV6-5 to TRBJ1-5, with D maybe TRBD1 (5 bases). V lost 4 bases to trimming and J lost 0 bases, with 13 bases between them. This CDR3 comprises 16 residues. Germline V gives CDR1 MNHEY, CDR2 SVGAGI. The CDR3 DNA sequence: TGTGCCAGCAGTTGGTGGGGGGGGAATAGCAATCAGCCCCAGCATTTT. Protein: CASSWWGGNSNQPQHF.

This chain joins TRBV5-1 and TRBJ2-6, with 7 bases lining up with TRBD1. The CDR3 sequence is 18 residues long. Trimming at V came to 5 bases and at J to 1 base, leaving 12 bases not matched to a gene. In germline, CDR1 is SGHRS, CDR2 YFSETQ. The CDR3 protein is CASRPLGGFSSGANVLTF. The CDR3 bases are TGCGCCAGCAGGCCACTAGGGGGCTTCTCTTCTGGGGCCAACGTCCTGACTTTC.

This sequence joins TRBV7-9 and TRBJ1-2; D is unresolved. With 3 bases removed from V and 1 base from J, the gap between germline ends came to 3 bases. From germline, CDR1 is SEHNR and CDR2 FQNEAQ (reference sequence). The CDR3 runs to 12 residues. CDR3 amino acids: CASSFSNYGYTF. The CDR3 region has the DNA TGTGCCAGCAGCTTCAGTAACTATGGCTACACCTTC. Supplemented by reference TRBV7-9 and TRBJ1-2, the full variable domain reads DTGVSQNPRHKITKRGQNVTFRCDPISEHNRLYWYRQTLGQGPEFLTYFQNEAQLEKSRLLSDRFSAERPKGSFSTLEIQRTEQGDSAMYLCASSFSNYGYTFGSGTRLTVV.

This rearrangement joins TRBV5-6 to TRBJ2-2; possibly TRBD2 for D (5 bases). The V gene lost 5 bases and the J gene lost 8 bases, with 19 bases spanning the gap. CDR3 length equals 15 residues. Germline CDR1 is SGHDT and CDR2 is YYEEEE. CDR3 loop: CASRPPGPREGELFF. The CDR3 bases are TGTGCCAGCAGGCCGCCCGGACCTCGGGAAGGGGAGCTGTTTTTT.